The text below deals with one T cell receptor (beta chain). The antigen remains undetermined. Clones were read by immunoSEQ multiplex PCR, and TCRdb kept only the in-frame ones, dropping some. The repertoire consists of about 12,000 clones, with just under 75% occurring once and the leading ten covering 0.55% to 0.75%. The record originates from a study of regulatory dendritic cells for organ transplantation. Overall study: Regulatory dendritic cells were monocyte-derived, receiving vitamin D3 on days 0 and 4 and IL-10 on day 4. Study findings and constraints: Naive T cells showed high diversity, memory cells less, memory CD8+ least.

Germline V gene data show CDR1 as PRHDT and CDR2 as FYEKMQ (reference sequence). The CDR3 contains 13 residues. J gave up 5 bases and V 4 bases, and 4 bases lay outside the gene matches. Sorted T cells were CFSE-labeled and cultured five to six days with allogeneic regulatory or mature dendritic cells at 1:10. Naive CD45RA+ and memory CD45RO+ CD4+ or CD8+ T cells were FACS-sorted. Sample: naive CD4+ T cells from blood cultured with regulatory dendritic cells. Subset: CD45RA+ naive T cells. The receptor was derived from a human donor in good health. The J gene is TRBJ2-5, the V gene TRBV13, with 7 positions matching TRBD2. CDR3 residues: CASSSSGGETQYF. CDR3 nucleotide sequence: TGTGCCAGCAGCTCTAGCGGAGGGGAGACCCAGTACTTC.